This TCR beta chain was recovered during a study of OX40 agonist ivuxolimab in advanced cancers. Study-level background: An agonistic anti-OX40 (CD134) antibody, ivuxolimab, was used to treat the patients.

Individuals having autoimmune disease history or systemic immunosuppression were not enrolled. Data came from immunoSEQ multiplex PCR; TCRdb stores just in-frame clones and leaves some out. The repertoire has around 19,000 clones, 70% to 90% of them found once; the top ten carry around 28%. The receptor comes from an adult with an advanced solid tumor such as melanoma, head and neck, liver or kidney cancer. The sample consisted of CD4+ or CD8+ T cells sorted from blood, taken in a trial of the OX40 agonist ivuxolimab.

The CDR3 sequence is CAWSVYLYEGDEQYF. The CDR3, as DNA: TGTGCCTGGAGTGTATACCTCTATGAGGGGGACGAGCAGTACTTC. The chain uses TRBV30 and TRBJ2-7; possible D gene TRBD1, 6 bases. CDR3 size: 15 residues. Germline lookup yields CDR1 GTSNPN and CDR2 SVGIG (reference sequence). V lost 0 bases, J lost 5 bases, and 17 bases lay in between. Full variable domain (outside the CDR3, taken from reference TRBV30 and TRBJ2-7): SQTIHQWPATLVQPVGSPLSLECTVEGTSNPNLYWYRQAAGRGLQLLFYSVGIGQISSEVPQNLSASRPQDRQFILSSKKLLLSDSGFYLCAWSVYLYEGDEQYFGPGTRLTVT.